The rows below give T cell receptor beta chains drawn from one sample of a study of T cell clones after liver transplantation. The data were produced by immunoSEQ multiplex PCR, yet TCRdb's version contains in-frame clones alone and is incomplete. The sample includes 72,000 or so clones, less than 85% seen only once; the top ten take 2.8%. The starting material was CD4+ T cells from blood, obtained at the 22-month timepoint. These receptors came from a human patient who received a liver transplant. Some T cells may trace back to the graft donor. The CDR3 runs from the conserved cysteine through the conserved F or W. A D gene is named only where the DNA matches it firmly.

j_gene | v_gene | d_gene | CDR3aa | CDR3nt
TRBJ1-6 | TRBV15 | TRBD1 | CATSRETGTGVNSPLHF | TGTGCCACCAGCAGAGAAACCGGGACAGGGGTTAATTCACCCCTCCACTTT
TRBJ1-3 | TRBV11-2 | TRBD1 | CASSLARNRGVGNTIYF | TGTGCCAGCAGCTTAGCCCGGAACAGGGGGGTTGGAAACACCATATATTTT
TRBJ2-2 | TRBV6-6 | . | CASSLPGTFNTGELFF | TGTGCCAGCAGCCTCCCTGGGACCTTTAACACCGGGGAGCTGTTTTTT
TRBJ2-7 | TRBV29-1 | . | CSVEARGISSYEQYF | TGCAGCGTTGAAGCGAGGGGGATTAGCTCCTACGAGCAGTACTTC
TRBJ1-1 | TRBV28 | TRBD1 | CASSRGQRNTEAFF | TGTGCCAGCAGCCGGGGACAGAGGAACACTGAAGCTTTCTTT
TRBJ2-1 | TRBV7-9 | TRBD2 | CASSALGTRISYNEQFF | TGTGCCAGCAGCGCCCTCGGGACTAGAATATCCTACAATGAGCAGTTCTTC
TRBJ1-5 | TRBV19 | . | CASSNYRDKEQPQHF | TGTGCCAGTAGTAATTACCGGGACAAGGAACAGCCCCAGCATTTT
TRBJ1-1 | TRBV30 | TRBD1 | CAASRGQGMRTEAFF | TGTGCCGCTTCTCGGGGACAGGGGATGCGGACTGAAGCTTTCTTT
TRBJ1-5 | TRBV11-2 | . | CASSLEGSFNQPQHF | TGTGCCAGCAGCTTAGAGGGCAGCTTTAATCAGCCCCAGCATTTT
TRBJ2-7 | TRBV18 | TRBD2 | CASSPEGGPVFGEQYF | TGTGCCAGCTCACCGGAGGGAGGGCCAGTTTTTGGCGAGCAGTACTTC
TRBJ2-1 | TRBV27 | TRBD2 | CASSSQREGGNEQFF | TGTGCCAGCAGTTCCCAGCGGGAGGGGGGCAATGAGCAGTTCTTC
TRBJ2-1 | TRBV10-3 | TRBD2 | CAISDATSGGEQFF | TGTGCCATCAGTGATGCGACTAGCGGGGGGGAGCAGTTCTTC